Given below is one TCR beta chain in context. Its specificity is unknown. V lost 6 bases and J lost 6; bases outside the gene matches: 13. The CDR3 covers 15 residues. Per the germline V gene, CDR1 is MDHEN and CDR2 is SYDVKM. Patients were newly diagnosed with stage II-IVA oral cavity squamous cell carcinoma without prior systemic or radiation treatment. This sample stems from a study of neoadjuvant anti-PD-1 for oral cavity cancer. Study-level information: Nivolumab at 3 mg/kg was mostly given biweekly, three to four doses, pre-surgery. Around day 43, patients without progression received a fourth nivolumab dose before surgery. Notes on the study in general: After neoadjuvant nivolumab, PBMC T cell clonality was significantly higher in non-responders than responders.

Here immunoSEQ multiplex PCR was the method, and the copy in TCRdb shows in-frame clones only, minus some. The sample carries about 14,000 clones, approximately 71% recorded once. The specimen was PBMCs, collected before nivolumab (anti-PD-1) treatment. The TCR was taken from a person between 40 and 79 years old with oral cavity squamous cell carcinoma. The V gene is TRBV28, the J gene TRBJ1-2; TRBD1 agrees at 7 bases. CDR3 amino acids: CASSSGPGQNNGYTF. The CDR3 bases are TGTGCCAGCAGCTCTGGGCCGGGACAGAACAATGGCTACACCTTC.